Following are 25 T cell receptor beta chains from one sample sequenced in a study of cytomegalovirus exposure and HLA in healthy donors. The primer mix had 60 Vbeta and 13 Jbeta primers. Profiling relied on immunoSEQ multiplex PCR, and the TCRdb table lists in-frame clones only, not all of them. The sample records 130,000 to 150,000 clones, 78% being singletons. The sequencing input was PBMCs. The receptor source for this set is a male donor in good health and CMV-seronegative.

The chain carries TRBV15 and TRBJ1-1; weak D call: TRBD1 (5 bases). The CDR3 is made up of 14 amino acids. V dropped 8 bases and J dropped 2 bases, with 15 bases sitting between them. The germline CDR1 and CDR2 sequences are LNHNV and YYDKDF (reference sequence). The CDR3 DNA sequence: TGTGCCACCGTCAAAGGGGTACTCAACACTGAAGCTTTCTTT. Protein product: CATVKGVLNTEAFF.

The rearrangement joins TRBV7-9 to TRBJ2-5; TRBD2 matches at 13 bases. The DNA end is more similar to TRBJ2-7, so the J call may be wrong. Germline assignment: CDR1 SEHNR and CDR2 FQNEAQ (reference sequence). The CDR3 loop spans 16 amino acids. CDR3 in amino acids: CASSRTGLAGNYEQYF. The CDR3 nucleotides read TGTGCCAGCAGCCGGACGGGACTAGCGGGAAACTACGAGCAGTACTTC.

The chain employs TRBV9 and TRBJ1-3, with a tentative D call TRBD1 (5 bases). The length of the CDR3 is 15 residues. Germline V gives CDR1 SGDLS, CDR2 YYNGEE. With 0 bases removed from V and 2 bases from J, the gap between germline ends came to 9 bases. This CDR3 is CASSVEIRAGNTIYF. The CDR3 nucleotides are TGTGCCAGCAGCGTAGAGATCAGGGCTGGAAACACCATATATTTT.

The V and J genes are TRBV19 and TRBJ1-6; D is possibly TRBD1 (5 bases). The V end was cut by 2 bases, the J end by 8 bases, with 13 bases between. Germline lookup yields CDR1 LNHDA and CDR2 SQIVND (reference sequence). This CDR3 is 15 amino acids long. CDR3 DNA sequence: TGTGCCAGTAGTATACAGGGCAATTTTTATTCACCCCTCCACTTT. This translates into CASSIQGNFYSPLHF.

The gene calls are TRBV30 and TRBJ2-7; 9 nucleotides match TRBD2. Germline values: CDR1 GTSNPN, CDR2 SVGIG (reference sequence). V was pared by 0 bases and J by 4 bases, with 7 bases of the junction left unmatched. The CDR3 length is 15 residues. CDR3 region: CAWSVRASGTYEQYF. The CDR3 region has the DNA TGTGCCTGGAGTGTACGGGCTAGCGGGACTTACGAGCAGTACTTC. Together with reference TRBV30 and TRBJ2-7, the CDR3 gives the full variable domain: SQTIHQWPATLVQPVGSPLSLECTVEGTSNPNLYWYRQAAGRGLQLLFYSVGIGQISSEVPQNLSASRPQDRQFILSSKKLLLSDSGFYLCAWSVRASGTYEQYFGPGTRLTVT.

This chain joins TRBV9 and TRBJ1-1; 7 nucleotides align to TRBD1. The germline CDR1 and CDR2 sequences are SGDLS and YYNGEE. There are 17 residues in the CDR3. V was clipped by 0 bases and J by 0 bases; unmatched bases: 8. This CDR3 reads CASSVDPSTGLNTEAFF. CDR3 DNA sequence: TGTGCCAGCAGCGTAGATCCCTCGACAGGGTTGAACACTGAAGCTTTCTTT.

The chain carries TRBV15 and TRBJ2-1; 10 positions agree with TRBD1. The CDR3 loop spans 17 amino acids. Germline V gives CDR1 LNHNV, CDR2 YYDKDF (reference sequence). V shed 0 bases and J 2 bases; nucleotides not matched to a gene: 4. This chain's CDR3 is CATSREGGTGAYNEQFF. The CDR3 DNA sequence: TGTGCCACCAGCAGAGAAGGGGGGACAGGGGCCTACAATGAGCAGTTCTTC.

The V and J genes are TRBV5-1 and TRBJ2-7; 7 positions agree with TRBD2. CDR1 and CDR2 (germline): SGHRS, YFSETQ. The CDR3 spans 15 residues. With 0 bases clipped from V and 6 bases from J, the junction kept 9 bases outside the gene matches. CDR3 region: CASSLAGGSPREQYF. CDR3 DNA: TGCGCCAGCAGCTTGGCTGGCGGGAGTCCCCGCGAGCAGTACTTC.

The genes are TRBV25-1 and TRBJ1-2, with 8 positions matching TRBD1. With V trimmed by 7 bases and J by 7 bases, 2 bases remained unmatched. Germline CDR1 reads MGHDK; CDR2 reads SYGVNS. There are 11 residues in the CDR3. CDR3 residues: CASTGGRGYTF. The CDR3 DNA reads as TGTGCCAGCACAGGGGGCCGTGGCTACACCTTC.

The V call is TRBV5-5, the J call TRBJ2-5; no firm D call. CDR3 length equals 17 residues. Looked up from germline, CDR1 is SGHKS and CDR2 is YYEKEE (reference sequence). V was trimmed by 3 bases and J by 1 base, leaving 19 bases between them. The CDR3 DNA is TGTGCCAGCAGCTCTTCAATTAGTCGGTCCCCCCAAGAGACCCAGTACTTC. Residues: CASSSSISRSPQETQYF.

The J gene is TRBJ2-1, the V gene TRBV18, with 13 bases lining up with TRBD2. The germline V gene encodes CDR1 KGHSH and CDR2 LQKENI. The CDR3 covers 16 residues. With 1 base clipped from V and 8 bases from J, the junction kept 5 bases outside the gene matches. The CDR3 nucleotides are TGTGCCAGCTCACCACTCACTAGCGGGGGGGCCGATGAGCAGTTCTTC. Encoded protein: CASSPLTSGGADEQFF.

The chain has TRBV13 and TRBJ2-5; 12 bases agree with TRBD2. CDR3 length: 18 amino acids. V dropped 4 bases and J dropped 4; count of bases not matched to a gene: 13. Looked up from germline, CDR1 is PRHDT and CDR2 is FYEKMQ (reference sequence). This CDR3 reads CASSSQSGLAGSLETQYF. Written as DNA, the CDR3 is TGTGCCAGCAGCTCCCAATCCGGACTAGCGGGGTCGCTAGAGACCCAGTACTTC.

The V gene is TRBV27, the J gene TRBJ1-1, with a weak D call TRBD1 (6 bases). This CDR3 spans 14 amino acids. Germline V gene sequence: CDR1 MNHEY, CDR2 SMNVEV (reference sequence). Trimming removed 6 bases at V and 0 bases at J, with 11 bases between. CDR3 coding DNA: TGTGCCAGCAGCCCCAGGGGCCTGAACACTGAAGCTTTCTTT. Protein: CASSPRGLNTEAFF.

The rearrangement joins TRBV10-3 to TRBJ2-1; 9 bases map to TRBD1. The V segment lost 4 bases and the J segment 10 bases; nucleotides outside the gene matches: 5. The germline V gene has CDR1 ENHRY and CDR2 SYGVKD. The CDR3 contains 13 residues. In nucleotides, the CDR3 is TGTGCCATCAGTGGGGGACAGGGTGGCGAGCAGTTCTTC. This translates into CAISGGQGGEQFF.

Regarding this clone: Other DNA sequences in this specimen translate into the identical CDR3. This rearrangement joins TRBV7-9 to TRBJ1-1; D may be TRBD1 (5 bases). Trimming cost V 0 bases and J 1 base, with 9 bases left between them. The germline CDR1 and CDR2 sequences are SEHNR and FQNEAQ (reference sequence). CDR3 size: 15 residues. The CDR3 loop is CASSLAGGGNTEAFF. The CDR3 DNA sequence: TGTGCCAGCAGCTTAGCGGGGGGAGGGAACACTGAAGCTTTCTTT.

This chain uses TRBV5-1 with TRBJ1-2; D is undetermined. V was pared by 1 base and J by 0 bases, with 7 bases between. This CDR3 has 14 residues. The germline gives CDR1 SGHRS, CDR2 YFSETQ. The CDR3 region is CASSLSQANYGYTF. The CDR3 DNA reads as TGCGCCAGCAGCTTGAGCCAGGCTAACTATGGCTACACCTTC.

The gene calls are TRBV30 and TRBJ2-5; TRBD2 agrees at 9 bases. Germline V lookup: CDR1 GTSNPN, CDR2 SVGIG (reference sequence). The CDR3 runs to 14 residues. V lost 4 bases and J lost 4; bases outside the gene matches: 7. CDR3: CAWTSGAGGETQYF. In DNA form, the CDR3 reads TGTGCCTGGACTAGCGGGGCGGGAGGAGAGACCCAGTACTTC.

The DNA for the CDR3 is TGTGCCAGCAGCCAGGGGACAGGGGGCTCCTACGAGCAGTACTTC. Protein sequence: CASSQGTGGSYEQYF. This sequence joins TRBV7-9 and TRBJ2-7; 11 positions agree with TRBD1. CDR3 length equals 15 residues. Trimming at V came to 5 bases and at J to 0 bases, leaving 3 bases not matched to a gene. Per germline, CDR1 SEHNR and CDR2 FQNEAQ (reference sequence).

The V gene is TRBV9, the J gene TRBJ1-2, with D unclear. The CDR3 has 12 residues. Trimming took off 7 bases at V and 8 bases at J, with 15 bases between the two ends. Per germline, CDR1 SGDLS and CDR2 YYNGEE. Here the CDR3 reads CASAPRTGGYTF. DNA for the CDR3: TGTGCCAGCGCCCCCCGGACGGGGGGCTACACCTTC. The variable domain in full, with the rest retrieved from reference TRBV9 and TRBJ1-2, is DSGVTQTPKHLITATGQRVTLRCSPRSGDLSVYWYQQSLDQGLQFLIQYYNGEERAKGNILERFSAQQFPDLHSELNLSSLELGDSALYFCASAPRTGGYTFGSGTRLTVV.

This clone was detected a few times. The CDR3 region is CASSLKGLLGLAATDTQYF. CDR3 DNA sequence: TGTGCCAGCAGCTTGAAAGGTCTACTAGGACTAGCGGCCACAGATACGCAGTATTTT. The chain joins TRBV5-6 to TRBJ2-3, with TRBD2 identical over 10 bases. Germline CDR1 and CDR2: SGHDT and YYEEEE. This CDR3 has 19 residues. After removal of 1 base from V and 2 bases from J, the junction contained 13 bases not matched to a gene.

The gene calls are TRBV19 and TRBJ1-2; 7 nucleotides match TRBD1. The CDR3 contains 16 residues. CDR1 is LNHDA and CDR2 is SQIVND in the germline V gene (reference sequence). After removal of 5 bases from V and 0 bases from J, the junction contained 9 bases not matched to a gene. The DNA of the CDR3 is TGTGCCAGTAGTGCCTCCTCCGGGACAGCTAACTATGGCTACACCTTC. Protein product: CASSASSGTANYGYTF.

The table lists this clone with a few counts. This sequence joins TRBV29-1 and TRBJ2-5; D is unclear. Per the germline V gene, CDR1 is SQVTM and CDR2 is ANQGSEA. Trimming removed 4 bases at V and 4 bases at J, with 10 bases between. This CDR3 contains 12 residues. CDR3 nucleotide sequence: TGCAGCGTTGGCGGCCCCGGAGAGACCCAGTACTTC. Its translation: CSVGGPGETQYF.

This rearrangement joins TRBV2 to TRBJ2-1; 13 bases match TRBD2. Germline lookup yields CDR1 SNHLY and CDR2 FYNNEI. V lost 10 bases to trimming and J lost 4 bases; unmatched junction nucleotides: 4. The CDR3 is 14 amino acids. The CDR3 DNA reads as TGTGCCACTGGGACTAGCGGGGATTACAATGAGCAGTTCTTC. As protein: CATGTSGDYNEQFF.

The chain couples TRBV7-2 to TRBJ2-1, with D possibly TRBD2 on 5 matching bases. Trimming removed 4 bases from V and 2 bases from J, with 15 bases in between. Per germline, CDR1 SGHTA and CDR2 FQGNSA. The CDR3 runs to 16 residues. The DNA of the CDR3 is TGTGCCAGCAGCTCGCTTGGCGGGCCGCCCTACAATGAGCAGTTCTTC. This encodes CASSSLGGPPYNEQFF.

This clone was detected only once. The V gene is TRBV7-9, the J gene TRBJ2-5; 14 nucleotides align to TRBD2. CDR1 SEHNR and CDR2 FQNEAQ come from the germline V gene (reference sequence). V dropped 5 bases and J dropped 1; count of bases not matched to a gene: 6. The CDR3 extends over 17 amino acids. CDR3 sequence (DNA): TGTGCCAGCAGCCGGACTAGCGGGGGGTGGGTCCAAGAGACCCAGTACTTC. Its translation is CASSRTSGGWVQETQYF.